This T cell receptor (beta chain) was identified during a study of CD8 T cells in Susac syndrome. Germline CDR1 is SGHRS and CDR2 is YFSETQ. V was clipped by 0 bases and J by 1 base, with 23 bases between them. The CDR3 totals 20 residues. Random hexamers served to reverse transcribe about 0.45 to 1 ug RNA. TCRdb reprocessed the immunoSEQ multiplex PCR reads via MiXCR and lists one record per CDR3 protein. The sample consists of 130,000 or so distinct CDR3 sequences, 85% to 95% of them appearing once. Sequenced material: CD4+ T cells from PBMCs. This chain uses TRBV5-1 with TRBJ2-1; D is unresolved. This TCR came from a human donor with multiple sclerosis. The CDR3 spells CASSLGAGWARRGSYNEQFF. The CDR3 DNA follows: TGCGCCAGCAGCTTGGGGGCCGGTTGGGCTAGACGTGGGTCCTACAATGAGCAGTTCTTC.